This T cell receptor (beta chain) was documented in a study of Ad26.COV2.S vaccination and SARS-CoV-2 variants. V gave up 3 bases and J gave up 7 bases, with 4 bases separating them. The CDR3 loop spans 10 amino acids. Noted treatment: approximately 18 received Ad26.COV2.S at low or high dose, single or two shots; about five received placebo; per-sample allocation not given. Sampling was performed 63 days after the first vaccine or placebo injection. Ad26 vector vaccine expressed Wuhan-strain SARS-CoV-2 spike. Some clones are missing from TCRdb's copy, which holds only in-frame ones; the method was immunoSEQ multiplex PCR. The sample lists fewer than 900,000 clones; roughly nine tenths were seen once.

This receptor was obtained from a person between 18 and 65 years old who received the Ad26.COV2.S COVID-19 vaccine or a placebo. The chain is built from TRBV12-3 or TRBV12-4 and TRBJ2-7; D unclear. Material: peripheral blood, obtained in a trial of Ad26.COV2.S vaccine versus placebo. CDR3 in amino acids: CASSLFEQYF. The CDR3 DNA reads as TGTGCCAGCAGTTTGTTTGAGCAGTACTTC.